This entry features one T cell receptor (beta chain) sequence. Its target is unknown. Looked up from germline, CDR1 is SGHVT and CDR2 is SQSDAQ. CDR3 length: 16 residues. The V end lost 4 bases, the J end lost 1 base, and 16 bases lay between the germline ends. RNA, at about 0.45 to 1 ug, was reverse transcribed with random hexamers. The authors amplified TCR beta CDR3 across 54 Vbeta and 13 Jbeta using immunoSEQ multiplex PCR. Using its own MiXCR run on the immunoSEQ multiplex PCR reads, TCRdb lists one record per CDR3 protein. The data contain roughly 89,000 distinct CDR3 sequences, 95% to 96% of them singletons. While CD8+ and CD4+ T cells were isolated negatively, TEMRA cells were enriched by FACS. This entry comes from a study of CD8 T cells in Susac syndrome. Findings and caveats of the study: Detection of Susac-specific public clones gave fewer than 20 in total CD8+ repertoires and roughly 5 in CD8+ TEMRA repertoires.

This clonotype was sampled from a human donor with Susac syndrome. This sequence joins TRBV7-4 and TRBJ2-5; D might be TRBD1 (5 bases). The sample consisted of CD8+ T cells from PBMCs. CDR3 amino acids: CASSSRQRQGQETQYF. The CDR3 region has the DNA TGTGCCAGCAGCTCCCGACAGAGGCAGGGCCAAGAGACCCAGTACTTC.